The 10 T cell receptor beta chains below come from one sample, sequenced in a study of monozygotic twins with inflammatory bowel disease. TCRdb re-called the 5' RACE reads and catalogs CDR3 proteins one per entry, DNA excluded. The sample table sets out roughly 300,000 distinct CDR3 sequences. Sequencing was carried out using blood. These receptors all come from a human donor with ulcerative colitis or Crohn's disease, or a healthy co-twin of an affected twin (not recorded which).

This chain connects TRBV20-1 to TRBJ2-1; TCRdb's D gene call, TRBD2, goes unchecked for lack of DNA. Germline V gene lookup returns CDR1 DFQATT and CDR2 SNEGSKA (reference sequence). The CDR3 sequence is 13 residues long. This chain's CDR3 is CSAKSPRGDEQFF.

CDR3 sequence reads: CASSLENSGEQFF. V usage is TRBV12-3 or TRBV12-4 and J usage is TRBJ2-1. CDR3 length equals 13 residues.

The chain's CDR3 is CASSPWGSPETQYF. This chain uses TRBV18 with TRBJ2-5; TCRdb names TRBD1, which stays unverified in the absence of DNA. Per the germline V gene, CDR1 is KGHSH and CDR2 is LQKENI. The CDR3 consists of 14 residues.

The chain carries TRBV5-1 and TRBJ2-5; TCRdb proposes TRBD2, but this gene call is untestable without DNA. This CDR3 is built from 15 residues. Germline V gene data show CDR1 as SGHRS and CDR2 as YFSETQ. Here the CDR3 reads CASSSGGTSLETQYF. Looking up the rest from reference TRBV5-1 and TRBJ2-5 gives the full variable domain: KAGVTQTPRYLIKTRGQQVTLSCSPISGHRSVSWYQQTPGQGLQFLFEYFSETQRNKGNFPGRFSGRQFSNSRSEMNVSTLELGDSALYLCASSSGGTSLETQYFGPGTRLLVL.

V usage is TRBV12-3 or TRBV12-4 and J usage is TRBJ2-1. CDR3 length equals 11 residues. The CDR3 sequence: CASVQVNEQFF.

The V call is TRBV3-1, the J call TRBJ2-7. From germline, CDR1 is LGHDT and CDR2 YNNKEL (reference sequence). The CDR3 extends over 17 amino acids. The CDR3 sequence is CASSQNWARKSSYEQYF.

The rearrangement uses TRBV9 and TRBJ2-3. The CDR3 totals 14 residues. Germline CDR1 SGDLS, CDR2 YYNGEE. The CDR3 loop is CASTGGGSADTQYF.

This chain uses TRBV6-5 with TRBJ1-2. From germline, CDR1 is MNHEY and CDR2 SVGAGI. CDR3 length equals 16 residues. This chain's CDR3 is CASSYSLRVGEGGYTF.

The rearrangement joins TRBV5-1 to TRBJ1-3; TCRdb selects TRBD1, and the lack of DNA leaves this call unchecked. CDR3 size: 14 residues. Per the germline V gene, CDR1 is SGHRS and CDR2 is YFSETQ. The CDR3 region is CASSSGDFGNTIYF.

The chain recombines TRBV2 with TRBJ1-4. The CDR3 contains 14 residues. The germline CDR1 and CDR2 sequences are SNHLY and FYNNEI. CDR3 loop: CASFMGRPGEKLFF.